Only one count was recorded for the clone carrying this T cell receptor (beta chain). Antigen unknown. CDR3 length: 15 amino acids. With 2 bases clipped from V and 3 bases from J, the junction kept 6 bases outside the gene matches. CDR1 SGHRS and CDR2 YFSETQ come from the germline V gene. This specimen belongs to a study of cytomegalovirus exposure and HLA in healthy donors. Broader study findings: The study carried out a later analysis of TCR beta sequences. It associated 15,000 to 20,000 of them with specific HLA alleles at a false discovery rate of 0.05. Later analysis showed most CMV-associated TCR beta chains appearing HLA-restricted. Within an earlier analysis, most TCR beta V segments proved productive either about 90% or about 30% of the time.

The PCR used 60 Vbeta and 13 Jbeta primers. In the original analysis: Later, 65 million to 85 million unique TCR beta chains were counted in an analysis, and around 11 million of them were shared. This table comes from immunoSEQ multiplex PCR, and its TCRdb copy is limited to in-frame clones, with some not included. V and J calls plus clone size are reproduced from that table; the DNA served to infer D and trimming. This sample has 95,000 to 150,000 clones, with 80% found just once. The chain links TRBV5-1 to TRBJ2-3; TRBD2 agrees at 7 bases. Material for sequencing was PBMCs. The sequence was obtained from a man aged 25-45 years in good health and CMV-seronegative. The CDR3 DNA sequence: TGCGCCAGCAGCTTACACGGCGGGGGAACAGATACGCAGTATTTT. Its protein product is CASSLHGGGTDTQYF.